What follows are 2 T cell receptor beta chains derived from one specimen sequenced in a study of radiotherapy plus CTLA-4 blockade in lung cancer. Using immunoSEQ multiplex PCR, the repertoire was profiled, and TCRdb retains in-frame clones only, with some absent. This table holds roughly 59,000 clones, less than 75% found once. This specimen was peripheral blood, taken from a patient treated with radiotherapy plus ipilimumab. All receptors derive from a human donor with non-small cell lung cancer whose response to radiotherapy plus ipilimumab could not be evaluated.

The genes are TRBV7-8 and TRBJ2-1; 8 positions match TRBD1. Germline V gene lookup returns CDR1 SGHVS and CDR2 FQNEAQ. This CDR3 is built from 15 residues. The trim removed 1 base at V and 4 bases at J, leaving 3 bases unmatched. The CDR3 region is CASSLVTGGYNEQFF. CDR3 DNA: TGTGCCAGCAGCTTAGTCACAGGGGGTTACAATGAGCAGTTCTTC.

This chain joins TRBV4-1 and TRBJ1-3; tentatively, D is TRBD1 (5 bases). The V end lost 4 bases, the J end lost 1 base, and 14 bases lay between the germline ends. Germline V gene lookup returns CDR1 MGHRA and CDR2 YSYEKL. This CDR3 is built from 16 residues. The CDR3 loop is CASSRDSVGSGNTIYF. CDR3 nucleotides: TGCGCCAGCAGCCGGGACTCGGTTGGATCTGGAAACACCATATATTTT.